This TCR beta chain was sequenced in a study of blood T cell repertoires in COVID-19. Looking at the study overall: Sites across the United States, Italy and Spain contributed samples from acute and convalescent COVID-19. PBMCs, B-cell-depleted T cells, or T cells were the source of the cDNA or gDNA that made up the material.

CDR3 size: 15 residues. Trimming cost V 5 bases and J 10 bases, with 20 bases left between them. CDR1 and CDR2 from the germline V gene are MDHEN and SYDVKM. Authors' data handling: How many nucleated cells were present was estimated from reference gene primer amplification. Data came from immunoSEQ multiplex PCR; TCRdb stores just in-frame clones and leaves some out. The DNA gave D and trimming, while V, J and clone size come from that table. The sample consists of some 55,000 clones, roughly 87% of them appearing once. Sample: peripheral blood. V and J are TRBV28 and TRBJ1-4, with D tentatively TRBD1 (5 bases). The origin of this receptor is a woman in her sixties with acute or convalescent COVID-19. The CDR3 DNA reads TGTGCCAGCAGTATCCGGGGGGGGGTCACGACAAAACTGTTTTTT. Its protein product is CASSIRGGVTTKLFF.